Sequencing of this T cell receptor (beta chain) was carried out in a study of shared clonotypes between healthy human individuals (dated by TCRdb to 2020 to 2021). Background for the entire study: The cohort comprised a couple of women and a few men aged 18 to 49 years. For each donor, three plates each were used for CD4 naive and CD4 memory, two plates were used for CD8 naive, and one plate was used for CD8 memory. To increase sequencing depth and limit assay-specific biases, TCR repertoire library preparation and sequencing were carried out by different laboratories using diverse techniques. Each donor's leukapheresis produced roughly between roughly 0.85 and 9.5 billion PBMCs. Blood TCR repertoires of five healthy adults were deeply sequenced to estimate repertoire size and the extent of clonotype sharing between individuals. Results the study describes overall, beyond this receptor: Even with the large sequencing depth, rarefaction of the sorted-subset datasets indicated that sequencing was incomplete. Estimated clonotype richness was generally larger for naive than for memory subsets. Compared with non-shared clonotypes, the clonotypes found in all four sorted-subset donors had higher generation probabilities. Because the study included a small number of donors, the genetic and exposure-history diversity represented was limited. Pairwise subsampling led to the expectation that sequencing depth would affect the degree of clonotype sharing among donors. Sampling was limited to blood, and TCR repertoires in tissue likely differ from TCR repertoires in blood. Roughly 5.2% of naive CD4, around 3.5% of naive CD8, 2.3% of memory CD4, and around 0.4% of memory CD8 clonotypes were shared across several donors.

This clone was counted only a few times. This clone's antigen is unknown. No per-base quality is available; no much larger clone lies one base away. The donors were healthy, HIV-negative adults with no recently reported acute infections or vaccinations. All donors were Caucasian adults living in Nashville, Tennessee, USA. CD4+ T cells were enriched through magnetic negative selection, after which naive cells were positively selected on CD45RA and the remaining negative fraction served as the memory subset. After blood collection by leukapheresis, PBMCs were isolated using Ficoll-Histopaque density gradient centrifugation and then cryopreserved in the vapor phase of liquid nitrogen. Analytical flow cytometry was used to check the purity and quantity of every magnetically sorted T cell population. Genomic DNA was isolated from each sorted fraction and quantified by UV absorbance on a Nanodrop 2000c.

From V the trimming removes 2 bases and from J it removes 15 bases, while the gene matches leave 8 bases of the junction unaccounted for. From the cysteine up to the phenylalanine, the CDR3 has a length of 12 residues. Only the CDR3 portion is preserved as DNA: 36 bases, with reading frame beginning at the first base. Reading the germline V gene gives CDR1 SGHRS and CDR2 YFSETQ. Using the deep immunoSEQ assay, TCR CDR3 regions were amplified from genomic DNA by multiplex PCR. For each cell subset, the extracted genomic DNA was distributed evenly across all wells of several immunoSEQ 96-well plates, and each plate served as one replicate. For sorted subsets, 150 to 250 ng of genomic DNA, equivalent to about 30,000 T cell genomes, went into each replicate PCR. The purified libraries were quantified using a Qubit 3.0 fluorometer, sized with a Bioanalyzer 2100, and then quantified again using the KAPA Library Quantification kit. A separate single-read 150-cycle Illumina NextSeq 550 flow cell was used to sequence each immunoSEQ 96-well plate. The authors processed their data as follows. The immunoSEQ output contained only junctional sequences without quality scores, so filtering could not match that applied to full-length reads. To assign V/J genes and CDR3, sequences were annotated against IMGT germline references using PyIR, a Python wrapper for IgBLAST v1.9. Reads with weak V/J assignments (E-value above 1e-6), missing CDR3, stop codons, out-of-frame junctions, or ambiguous translated residues were removed. V3J clonotypes were defined as sequences sharing the same inferred V gene, J gene, and CDR3 amino acid sequence. Percentage overlap between repertoires was calculated by dividing the number of shared unique clonotypes by the size of the smaller repertoire. RTK rarefaction, the Chao1 estimator, and Recon v2.1 estimates of unobserved clonotypes were used to assess repertoire richness. Generation probabilities were computed with OLGA for all TCRbeta clonotypes obtained by the gDNA method from a handful of donors. TCRdb carries this immuneACCESS record with in-frame sequences only. Its versions omit some clonotypes, under half of them owing to an unresolved V gene in the studies checked, with the rest unexplained. V and J calls and clone size are copied from that table; D and trimming were computed from the DNA. This sample comprises hundreds of thousands of clones, approximately 79% of them detected only once. Of the sample, over 1.5% falls within the top ten clones.

This chain joins TRBV5-1 to TRBJ2-4, and 7 junction bases match TRBD1. Sequenced material: memory CD4+ T cells sorted from blood. The sample's cell subset or site label is to be understood as: CD45RA-negative fraction. The TCR was taken from a woman under 40 in good health. The sequenced DNA: TGCGCCAGCAGCTTAGGGGACAGCATGCGGTACTTC. Translated, this gives CASSLGDSMRYF.